The present T cell receptor (beta chain) was sequenced within a study of beta chain features in type 1 diabetes. General study points: TCRB CDR3 length was moderately but significantly reduced in all four CD4+ subsets of Type 1 diabetes patients. Equally in patients and controls, shorter templates might have been favored by PCR.

Reverse transcription of all isolated RNA meant that expressed TCRB transcripts were sequenced. The repertoire was sequenced with immunoSEQ multiplex PCR; TCRdb's copy has only in-frame clones and lacks some. The data hold under 300,000 clones, with over 20% observed a single time. This CDR3 has 12 amino acids. Germline V gene lookup returns CDR1 GTSNPN and CDR2 SVGIG (reference sequence). Trimming took 0 bases from V and 3 from J, leaving 6 bases between them. This clone was picked up a small number of times. Its antigen is still unknown. The specimen was naive CD4+ T cells from blood. The source of this sequence is a woman in her thirties or forties with type 1 diabetes. This chain joins TRBV30 and TRBJ2-7; D remains ambiguous. As DNA, the CDR3 is TGTGCCTGGAGTGTAAACGGCTACGAGCAGTACTTC. It codes for CAWSVNGYEQYF.